This TCR beta chain was sequenced in a study of shared clonotypes between healthy human individuals. Looking at the study overall: Each donor contributed plates that comprised three CD4 naive, three CD4 memory, two CD8 naive and one CD8 memory.

For this clone: What it recognizes is unknown.

Using 200 ng DNA, approximately 30,000 T cell genomes, the sorted-subset replicate PCRs were run. Only in-frame clones appear in the TCRdb table, and some are missing; sequencing was by immunoSEQ multiplex PCR. The sample lists a few million clones; approximately 94% were seen once. Within Nashville, Tennessee resided all donors, each a Caucasian adult. Study results and limitations: Sharing across four donors was highest in naive CD4 (around 5%) and lowest in memory CD8 (around 0.4%).

Germline-derived CDR1 and CDR2 are SGHAT and FQNNGV. The CDR3 is 17 amino acids. V shed 5 bases and J 0 bases; nucleotides not matched to a gene: 8. The chain employs TRBV11-2 and TRBJ2-1, with TRBD1 matching 9 bases. Material for sequencing was naive CD4+ T cells sorted from blood. Subset: CD45RA+ positively selected. This TCR was recovered from a man younger than 35 in good health. The CDR3 region is CASSRDRAIASYNEQFF. For the CDR3, the DNA is TGTGCCAGCAGCCGGGACAGGGCCATCGCCTCCTACAATGAGCAGTTCTTC. Full variable domain (outside the CDR3, taken from reference TRBV11-2 and TRBJ2-1): EAGVAQSPRYKIIEKRQSVAFWCNPISGHATLYWYQQILGQGPKLLIQFQNNGVVDDSQLPKDRFSAERLKGVDSTLKIQPAKLEDSAVYLCASSRDRAIASYNEQFFGPGTRLTVL.